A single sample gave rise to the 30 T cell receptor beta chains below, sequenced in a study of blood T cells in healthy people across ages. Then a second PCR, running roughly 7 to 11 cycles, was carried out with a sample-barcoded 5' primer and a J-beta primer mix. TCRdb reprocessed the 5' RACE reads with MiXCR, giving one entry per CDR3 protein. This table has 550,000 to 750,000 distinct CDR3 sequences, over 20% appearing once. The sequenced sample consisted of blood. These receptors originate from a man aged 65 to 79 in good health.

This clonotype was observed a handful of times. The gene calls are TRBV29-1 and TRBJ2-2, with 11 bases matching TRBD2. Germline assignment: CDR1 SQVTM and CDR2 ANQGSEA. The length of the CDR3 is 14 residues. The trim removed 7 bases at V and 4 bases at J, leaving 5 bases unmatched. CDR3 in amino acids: CSEITSGSTGELFF. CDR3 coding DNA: TGCAGCGAGATAACTAGCGGGAGCACCGGGGAGCTGTTTTTT.

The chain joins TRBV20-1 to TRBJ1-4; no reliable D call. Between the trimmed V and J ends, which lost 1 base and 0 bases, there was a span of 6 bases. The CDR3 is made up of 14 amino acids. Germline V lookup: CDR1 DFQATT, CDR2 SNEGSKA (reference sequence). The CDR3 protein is CSARAAATNEKLFF. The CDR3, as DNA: TGCAGTGCTAGAGCCGCAGCAACTAATGAAAAACTGTTTTTT.

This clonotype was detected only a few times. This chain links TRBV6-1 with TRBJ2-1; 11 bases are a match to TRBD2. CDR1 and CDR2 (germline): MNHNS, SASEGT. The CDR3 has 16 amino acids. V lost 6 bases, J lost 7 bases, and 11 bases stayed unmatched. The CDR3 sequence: CASRVAGGRTANEQFF. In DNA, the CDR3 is TGTGCCAGCAGGGTAGCGGGAGGGCGGACGGCTAATGAGCAGTTCTTC.

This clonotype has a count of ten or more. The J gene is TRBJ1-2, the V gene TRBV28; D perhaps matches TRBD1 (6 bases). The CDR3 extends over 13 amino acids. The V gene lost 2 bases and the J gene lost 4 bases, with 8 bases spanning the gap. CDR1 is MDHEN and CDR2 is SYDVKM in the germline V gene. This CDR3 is CASSLRGIYGYTF. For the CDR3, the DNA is TGTGCCAGCAGTTTAAGGGGGATCTATGGCTACACCTTC.

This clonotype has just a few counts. The CDR3 protein is CASSRAQGATYEQYF. The CDR3 DNA follows: TGTGCCAGCAGCCGGGCGCAGGGGGCTACCTACGAGCAGTACTTC. The chain recombines TRBV5-5 with TRBJ2-7, with 8 nucleotides matching TRBD1. CDR3 length: 15 residues. Trimming cost V 4 bases and J 2 bases; bases outside gene matches: 8. The germline gives CDR1 SGHKS, CDR2 YYEKEE (reference sequence).

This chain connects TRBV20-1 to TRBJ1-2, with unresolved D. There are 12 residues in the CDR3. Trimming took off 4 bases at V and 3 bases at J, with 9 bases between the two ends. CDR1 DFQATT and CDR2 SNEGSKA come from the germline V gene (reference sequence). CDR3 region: CSATGGDYGYTF. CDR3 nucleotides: TGCAGTGCTACGGGTGGCGACTATGGCTACACCTTC.

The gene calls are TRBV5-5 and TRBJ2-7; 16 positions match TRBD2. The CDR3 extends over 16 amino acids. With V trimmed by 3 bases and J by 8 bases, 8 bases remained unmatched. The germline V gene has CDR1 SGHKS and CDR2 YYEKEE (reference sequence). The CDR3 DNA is TGTGCCAGCAGCTCCGGGACTAGCGGGAGGGGAAAGAAGCAGTACTTC. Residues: CASSSGTSGRGKKQYF. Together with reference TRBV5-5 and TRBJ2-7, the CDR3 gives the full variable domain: DAGVTQSPTHLIKTRGQQVTLRCSPISGHKSVSWYQQVLGQGPQFIFQYYEKEERGRGNFPDRFSARQFPNYSSELNVNALLLGDSALYLCASSSGTSGRGKKQYFGPGTRLTVT.

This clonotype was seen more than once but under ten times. The CDR3 DNA reads TGTGCCAGCAGCTTTAGCGGGAGAGGGAAGGCGCAGTTCTTC. Its translation is CASSFSGRGKAQFF. This chain joins TRBV7-9 and TRBJ2-1; 9 bases map to TRBD2. Germline V gene data show CDR1 as SEHNR and CDR2 as FQNEAQ (reference sequence). The CDR3 contains 14 residues. Trimming removed 3 bases from V and 12 bases from J; junction bases left unmatched: 9.

Here the CDR3 reads CASSLGGLAETYEQYF. CDR3 DNA sequence: TGTGCCAGCAGCTTGGGGGGACTAGCGGAGACCTACGAGCAGTACTTC. This chain connects TRBV13 to TRBJ2-7; 11 bases are a match to TRBD2. The germline gives CDR1 PRHDT, CDR2 FYEKMQ (reference sequence). The CDR3 length is 16 residues. Trimming cost V 3 bases and J 2 bases; bases outside gene matches: 6.

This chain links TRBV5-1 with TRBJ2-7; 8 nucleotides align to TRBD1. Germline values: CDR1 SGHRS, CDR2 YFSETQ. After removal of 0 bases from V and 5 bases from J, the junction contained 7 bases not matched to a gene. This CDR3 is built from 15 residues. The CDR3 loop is CASSLAETGANEQYF. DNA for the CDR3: TGCGCCAGCAGCTTGGCCGAGACAGGGGCCAACGAGCAGTACTTC.

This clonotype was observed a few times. The CDR3 DNA follows: TGTGCCAGCAGTGATCGGGGCGCAACTAATGAAAAACTGTTTTTT. It is translated as CASSDRGATNEKLFF. The chain couples TRBV6-1 to TRBJ1-4; possibly TRBD1 for D (5 bases). The CDR3 spans 15 residues. V was clipped by 3 bases and J by 0 bases, with 8 bases between them. Per germline, CDR1 MNHNS and CDR2 SASEGT.

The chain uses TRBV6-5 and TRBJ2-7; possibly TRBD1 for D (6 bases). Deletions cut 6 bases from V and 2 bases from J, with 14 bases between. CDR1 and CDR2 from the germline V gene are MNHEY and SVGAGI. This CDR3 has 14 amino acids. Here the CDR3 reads CASSRDTNTYEQYF. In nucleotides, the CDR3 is TGTGCCAGCAGCCGGGACACCAATACCTACGAGCAGTACTTC.

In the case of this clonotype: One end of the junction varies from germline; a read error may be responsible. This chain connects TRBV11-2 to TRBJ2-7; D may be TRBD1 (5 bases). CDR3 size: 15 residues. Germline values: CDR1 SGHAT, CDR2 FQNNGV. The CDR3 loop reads CASSLDQKDNHEQCF. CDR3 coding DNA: TGTGCCAGCAGCTTAGATCAAAAGGACAACCACGAGCAGTGCTTC.

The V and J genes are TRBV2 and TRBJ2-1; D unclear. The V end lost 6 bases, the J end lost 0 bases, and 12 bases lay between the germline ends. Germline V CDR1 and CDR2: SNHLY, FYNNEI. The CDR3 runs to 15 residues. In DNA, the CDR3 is TGTGCCAGCAGCCGACTCGCTAGCTCCTACAATGAGCAGTTCTTC. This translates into CASSRLASSYNEQFF.

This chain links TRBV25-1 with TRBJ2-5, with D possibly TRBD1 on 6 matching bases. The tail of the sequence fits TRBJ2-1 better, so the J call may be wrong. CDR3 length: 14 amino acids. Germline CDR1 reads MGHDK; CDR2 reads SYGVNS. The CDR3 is CASSEAGDYNEQFF. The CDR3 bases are TGTGCCAGCAGTGAGGCAGGGGACTACAATGAGCAGTTCTTC.

The CDR3 protein is CASSESVSEQFF. The CDR3 DNA sequence: TGTGCCAGCAGTGAATCCGTCTCTGAGCAGTTCTTC. The chain uses TRBV2 and TRBJ2-5; no definite D call. Gene TRBJ2-1 matches the end of the DNA better, so the J call may be wrong. Germline V lookup: CDR1 SNHLY, CDR2 FYNNEI. CDR3 length: 12 residues.

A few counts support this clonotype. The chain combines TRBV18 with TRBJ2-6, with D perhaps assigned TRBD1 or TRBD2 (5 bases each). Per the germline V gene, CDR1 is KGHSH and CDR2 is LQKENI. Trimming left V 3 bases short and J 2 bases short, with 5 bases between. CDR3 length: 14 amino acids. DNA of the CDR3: TGTGCCAGCTCACCGGGGGCTGGGGCCAACGTCCTGACTTTC. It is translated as CASSPGAGANVLTF.

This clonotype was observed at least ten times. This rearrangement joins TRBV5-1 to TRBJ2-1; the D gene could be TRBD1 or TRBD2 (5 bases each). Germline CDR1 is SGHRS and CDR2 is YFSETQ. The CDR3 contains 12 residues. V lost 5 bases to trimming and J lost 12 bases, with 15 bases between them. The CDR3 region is CASSLGTGAQFF. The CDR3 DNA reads TGCGCCAGCAGTCTGGGGACCGGGGCGCAGTTCTTC. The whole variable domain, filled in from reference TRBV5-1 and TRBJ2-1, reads KAGVTQTPRYLIKTRGQQVTLSCSPISGHRSVSWYQQTPGQGLQFLFEYFSETQRNKGNFPGRFSGRQFSNSRSEMNVSTLELGDSALYLCASSLGTGAQFFGPGTRLTVL.

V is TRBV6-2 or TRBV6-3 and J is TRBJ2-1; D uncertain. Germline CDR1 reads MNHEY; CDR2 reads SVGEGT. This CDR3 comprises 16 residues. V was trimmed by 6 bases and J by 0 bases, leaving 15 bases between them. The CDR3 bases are TGTGCCAGCAGGAAAGACGGCGTCTCCTCCTACAATGAGCAGTTCTTC. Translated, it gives CASRKDGVSSYNEQFF.

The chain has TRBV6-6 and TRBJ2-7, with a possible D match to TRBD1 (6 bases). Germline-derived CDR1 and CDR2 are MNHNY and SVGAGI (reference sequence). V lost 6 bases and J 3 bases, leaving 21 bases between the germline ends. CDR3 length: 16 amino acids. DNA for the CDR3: TGTGCCAGCAGAGAGACAGGCACGACCCCACACTACGAGCAGTACTTC. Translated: CASRETGTTPHYEQYF.

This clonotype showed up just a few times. The CDR3 here is CSGGTENSYEQYF. The CDR3 DNA follows: TGCAGCGGTGGGACAGAGAACTCCTACGAGCAGTACTTC. The chain has TRBV29-1 and TRBJ2-1, with TRBD1 matching 7 bases. The end of the DNA fits TRBJ2-7 better, so the J call may be wrong. The CDR3 is made up of 13 amino acids. Germline V gene lookup returns CDR1 SQVTM and CDR2 ANQGSEA.

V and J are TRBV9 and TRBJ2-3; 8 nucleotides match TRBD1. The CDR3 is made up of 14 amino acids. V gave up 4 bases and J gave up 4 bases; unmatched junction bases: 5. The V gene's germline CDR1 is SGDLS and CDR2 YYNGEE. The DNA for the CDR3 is TGTGCCAGCAGCTTTAGGACAGGGTCAGATACGCAGTATTTT. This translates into CASSFRTGSDTQYF.

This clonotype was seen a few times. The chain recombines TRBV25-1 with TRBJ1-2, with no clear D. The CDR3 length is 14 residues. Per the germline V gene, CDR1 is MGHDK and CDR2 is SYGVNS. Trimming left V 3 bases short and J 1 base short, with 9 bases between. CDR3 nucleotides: TGTGCCAGCAGTGAGAGACGTTATAACTATGGCTACACCTTC. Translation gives CASSERRYNYGYTF.

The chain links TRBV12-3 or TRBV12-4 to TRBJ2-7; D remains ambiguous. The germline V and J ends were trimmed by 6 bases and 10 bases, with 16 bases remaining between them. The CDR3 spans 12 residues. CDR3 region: CASSFRPGSQYF. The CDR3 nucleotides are TGTGCCAGCAGCTTCAGGCCGGGCTCACAGTACTTC.

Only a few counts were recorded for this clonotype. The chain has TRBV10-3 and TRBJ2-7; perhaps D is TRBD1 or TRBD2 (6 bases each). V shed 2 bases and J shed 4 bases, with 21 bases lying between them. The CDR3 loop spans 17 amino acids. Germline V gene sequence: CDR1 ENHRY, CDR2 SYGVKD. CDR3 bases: TGTGCCATCAGTGAGCGGGGCAGGGGCGAGGGAGGTTACGAGCAGTACTTC. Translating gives CAISERGRGEGGYEQYF.

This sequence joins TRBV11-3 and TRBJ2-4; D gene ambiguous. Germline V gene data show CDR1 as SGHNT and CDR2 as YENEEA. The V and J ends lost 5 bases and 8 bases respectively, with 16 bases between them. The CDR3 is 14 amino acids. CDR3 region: CASSHQSGGDIQYF. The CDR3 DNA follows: TGTGCCAGCAGCCATCAAAGTGGTGGGGACATTCAGTACTTC.

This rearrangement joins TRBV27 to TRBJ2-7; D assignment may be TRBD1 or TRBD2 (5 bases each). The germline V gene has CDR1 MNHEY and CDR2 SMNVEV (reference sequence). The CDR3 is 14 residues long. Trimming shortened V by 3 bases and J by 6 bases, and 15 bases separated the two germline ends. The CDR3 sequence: CASSLGRDRGEQYF. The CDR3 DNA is TGTGCCAGCAGTTTGGGACGGGACCGCGGCGAGCAGTACTTC.

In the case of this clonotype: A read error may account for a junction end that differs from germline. CDR3 sequence (DNA): TGTGCTAGCAGCTTGGGATCTACCCCGAACACCGGGGAGCTGTTTTTT. Its translation is CASSLGSTPNTGELFF. The chain combines TRBV7-7 with TRBJ2-2; D ambiguous. The CDR3 extends over 16 amino acids. Germline-derived CDR1 and CDR2 are SSHAT and FNYEAQ (reference sequence).

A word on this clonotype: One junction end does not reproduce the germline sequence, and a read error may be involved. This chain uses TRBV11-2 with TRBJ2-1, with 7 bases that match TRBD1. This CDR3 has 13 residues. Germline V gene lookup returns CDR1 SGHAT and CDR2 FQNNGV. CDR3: CACSLLGGGEQFF. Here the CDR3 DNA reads TGTGCCTGCAGCTTACTAGGGGGCGGCGAGCAGTTCTTC.

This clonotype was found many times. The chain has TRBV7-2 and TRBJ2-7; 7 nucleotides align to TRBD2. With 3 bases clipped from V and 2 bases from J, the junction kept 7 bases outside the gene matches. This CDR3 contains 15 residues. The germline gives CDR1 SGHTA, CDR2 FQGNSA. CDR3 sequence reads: CASSFSSGAPYEQYF. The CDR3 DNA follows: TGTGCCAGCAGCTTCTCAAGCGGGGCACCCTACGAGCAGTACTTC.